The entry below describes one T cell receptor (beta chain). No antigen is known for it. This sample stems from a study of resident and recirculating memory T cells in vitiligo. Profiled with immunoSEQ multiplex PCR; TCRdb holds only in-frame clones, not every one. Of approximately 69,000 clones in the sample, just over 90% are singletons; the top ten hold around 4.6%. Between the trimmed V and J ends, which lost 0 bases and 5 bases, there was a span of 16 bases. The germline CDR1 and CDR2 sequences are LGHNA and YNFKEQ. The CDR3 totals 16 residues. Patients who had received treatment within the previous three months were excluded. Findings and limits, study-wide: Different lesions suggested infiltration by different T cell clones.

The sample taken for sequencing was blood. This chain uses TRBV4-2 with TRBJ2-5; D perhaps matches TRBD2 (5 bases). The TCR sequence derives from a male donor with vitiligo. DNA of the CDR3: TGTGCCAGCAGCCAAGAAAGCGACTACTACGGGGAGACCCAGTACTTC. It encodes CASSQESDYYGETQYF.